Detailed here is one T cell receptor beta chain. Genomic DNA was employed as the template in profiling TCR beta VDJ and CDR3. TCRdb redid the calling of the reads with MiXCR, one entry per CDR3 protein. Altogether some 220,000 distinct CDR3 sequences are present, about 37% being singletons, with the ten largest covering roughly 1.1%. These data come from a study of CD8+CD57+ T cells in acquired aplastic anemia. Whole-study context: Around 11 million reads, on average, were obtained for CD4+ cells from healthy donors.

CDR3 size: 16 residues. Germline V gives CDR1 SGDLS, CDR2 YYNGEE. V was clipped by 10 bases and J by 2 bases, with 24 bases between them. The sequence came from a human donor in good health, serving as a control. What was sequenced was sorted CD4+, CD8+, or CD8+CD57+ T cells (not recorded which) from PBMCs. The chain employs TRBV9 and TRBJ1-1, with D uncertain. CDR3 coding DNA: TGTGCCTGGAGCAAGAGTCAGACCATCAGAAACACTGAAGCTTTCTTT. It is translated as CAWSKSQTIRNTEAFF. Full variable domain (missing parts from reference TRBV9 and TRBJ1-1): DSGVTQTPKHLITATGQRVTLRCSPRSGDLSVYWYQQSLDQGLQFLIQYYNGEERAKGNILERFSAQQFPDLHSELNLSSLELGDSALYFCAWSKSQTIRNTEAFFGQGTRLTVV.